The rows below give T cell receptor beta chains drawn from one sample of a study of T-cell reconstitution after alpha-beta-depleted transplantation in children. A single record per CDR3 protein comes from TCRdb applying MiXCR to the PCR reads. The sample consists of 90,000 to 100,000 distinct CDR3 sequences, more than 20% of them appearing once. The source was PBMCs, collected before TCRalphabeta/CD19-depleted stem cell transplant. Every receptor here comes from a boy aged 2 to 9 with acute lymphoblastic leukemia, due to receive a stem cell transplant. The CDR3 runs from the conserved cysteine through the conserved F or W. The order of the fields is clone size, J gene, D gene, V gene, CDR3 protein, CDR3 DNA. D genes are given only for firm matches. A row's size may be missing; if present it is once, few, many or a size class.

>few|TRBJ2-7|-|TRBV14
CASSQRGLTYPYEQYF
TGTGCCAGCAGCCAAAGAGGACTGACGTACCCCTACGAGCAGTACTTC
>few|TRBJ1-1|-|TRBV29-1
CSADRHTEAFF
TGCAGCGCCGACAGGCACACTGAAGCTTTCTTT
>-|TRBJ2-3|-|TRBV11-2
CASRRLALIRGDTQYF
TGTGCCAGCAGGCGACTAGCCCTAATCAGGGGAGATACGCAGTATTTT
>-|TRBJ2-3|TRBD2|TRBV5-1
CASSLIAGGPGTQYF
TGCGCCAGCAGCTTGATAGCGGGAGGGCCAGGTACGCAGTATTTT
>-|TRBJ1-2|-|TRBV19
CASSILEGTNGYTF
TGTGCCAGTAGTATTTTGGAGGGAACAAATGGCTACACCTTC
>-|TRBJ2-7|-|TRBV7-2
CASSLKGGTGYEQYF
TGTGCCAGCAGCTTAAAAGGCGGGACTGGCTACGAGCAGTACTTC
>few|TRBJ2-1|TRBD2|TRBV28
CASMVSGAPDEQFF
TGTGCCAGCATGGTTAGCGGGGCCCCCGATGAGCAGTTCTTC
>-|TRBJ1-5|-|TRBV28
CASSLRAGRKGNQPQHF
TGTGCCAGCAGTTTAAGAGCGGGGAGGAAAGGCAATCAGCCCCAGCATTTT
>-|TRBJ2-1|TRBD1|TRBV24-1
CATSGTGGFHEQFF
TGTGCCACCTCCGGGACAGGGGGCTTCCATGAGCAGTTCTTC
>few|TRBJ2-1|-|TRBV12-3/TRBV12-4
CASSSMGGEQFF
TGTGCCAGCAGTTCAATGGGTGGTGAGCAGTTCTTC
>few|TRBJ2-1|-|TRBV7-9
CASSSGDWARGRNEQFF
TGTGCCAGCAGCTCCGGGGATTGGGCCCGGGGTCGCAATGAGCAGTTCTTC
>-|TRBJ2-1|TRBD2|TRBV5-1
CASGTRPRTGGTSGSYNEQFF
TGCGCCAGCGGCACTAGGCCGCGGACAGGCGGGACTAGCGGGAGCTACAATGAGCAGTTCTTC
>once|TRBJ2-2|-|TRBV14
CASSQEVGVGELFF
TGTGCCAGCAGCCAAGAAGTGGGTGTCGGGGAGCTGTTTTTT
>-|TRBJ2-1|TRBD1|TRBV5-1
CASSPRTGRAGEQFF
TGCGCCAGCAGCCCTCGGACAGGGCGGGCTGGTGAGCAGTTCTTC
>-|TRBJ2-7|TRBD1|TRBV19
CASKVTGTGRYEQYF
TGTGCCAGTAAAGTAACCGGGACAGGGAGGTACGAGCAGTACTTC
>-|TRBJ2-1|-|TRBV7-9
CASSLALDPTDEQFF
TGTGCCAGCAGCTTAGCGCTGGACCCCACGGATGAGCAGTTCTTC
>-|TRBJ2-5|TRBD1|TRBV28
CASSKTPGQGVQTQYF
TGTGCCAGCAGCAAGACGCCGGGACAGGGGGTCCAGACCCAGTACTTC
>-|TRBJ2-7|-|TRBV5-1
CASRRVGGSTRTYEQHF
TGCGCCAGCAGACGGGTGGGGGGTTCGACTAGGACCTACGAGCAGCACTTC
>-|TRBJ2-7|-|TRBV20-1
CSAPSTSSYEQYF
TGCAGTGCTCCTTCGACTAGCTCCTACGAGCAGTACTTC
>few|TRBJ2-3|-|TRBV9
CASSVLWEARDTQYF
TGTGCCAGCAGCGTATTGTGGGAGGCTAGGGATACGCAGTATTTT
>few|TRBJ1-1|-|TRBV3-1
CASTRGASEAFF
TGTGCCAGCACTCGGGGGGCTTCTGAAGCTTTCTTT
>-|TRBJ2-3|-|TRBV7-2
CASSFKRAFTDTQYF
TGTGCCAGCAGCTTTAAACGGGCTTTCACAGATACGCAGTATTTT
>-|TRBJ1-1|-|TRBV10-3
CAISPGVAESTEAFF
TGTGCCATCAGCCCAGGTGTGGCAGAGAGCACTGAAGCTTTCTTT
>few|TRBJ1-4|-|TRBV5-6
CASSFYATNEKLFF
TGTGCCAGCAGCTTTTATGCAACTAATGAAAAACTGTTTTTT
>few|TRBJ2-7|TRBD2|TRBV5-1
CASSLRLAGSSSYEQYF
TGCGCCAGCAGCTTAAGACTAGCGGGGTCAAGCTCCTACGAGCAGTACTTC
>few|TRBJ2-1|-|TRBV6-4
CASSVDLANEQFF
TGTGCCAGCAGTGTGGATTTAGCGAACGAGCAGTTCTTC